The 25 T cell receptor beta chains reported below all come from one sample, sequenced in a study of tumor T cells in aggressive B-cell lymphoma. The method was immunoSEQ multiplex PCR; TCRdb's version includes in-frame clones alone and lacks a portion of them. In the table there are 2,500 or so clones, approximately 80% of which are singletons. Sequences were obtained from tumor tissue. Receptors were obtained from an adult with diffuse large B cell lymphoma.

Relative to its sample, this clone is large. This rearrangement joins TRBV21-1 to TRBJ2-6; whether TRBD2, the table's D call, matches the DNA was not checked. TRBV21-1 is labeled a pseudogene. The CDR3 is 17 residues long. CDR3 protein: CASGDLAGDSGANVLTF. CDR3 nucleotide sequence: TGTGCCAGCGGGGACCTAGCGGGGGACTCTGGGGCCAACGTCCTGACTTTC.

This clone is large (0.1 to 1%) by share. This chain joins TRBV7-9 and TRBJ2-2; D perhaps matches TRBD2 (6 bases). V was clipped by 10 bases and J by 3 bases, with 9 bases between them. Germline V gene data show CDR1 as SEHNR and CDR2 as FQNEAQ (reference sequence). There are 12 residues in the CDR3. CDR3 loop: CANQRDTGELFF. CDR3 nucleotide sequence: TGTGCCAACCAGCGGGACACCGGGGAGCTGTTTTTT.

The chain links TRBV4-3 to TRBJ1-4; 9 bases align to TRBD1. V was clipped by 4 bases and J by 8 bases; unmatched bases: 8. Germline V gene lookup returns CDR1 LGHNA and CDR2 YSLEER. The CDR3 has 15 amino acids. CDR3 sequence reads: CASSRYDRGREKLFF. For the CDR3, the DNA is TGCGCCAGCAGCCGATATGACAGGGGGAGGGAAAAACTGTTTTTT.

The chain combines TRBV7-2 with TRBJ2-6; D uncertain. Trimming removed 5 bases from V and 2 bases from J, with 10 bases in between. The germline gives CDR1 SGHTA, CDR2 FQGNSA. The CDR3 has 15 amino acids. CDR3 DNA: TGTGCCAGCAGCCGCCCGGGTGCTGGGGCCAACGTCCTGACTTTC. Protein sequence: CASSRPGAGANVLTF.

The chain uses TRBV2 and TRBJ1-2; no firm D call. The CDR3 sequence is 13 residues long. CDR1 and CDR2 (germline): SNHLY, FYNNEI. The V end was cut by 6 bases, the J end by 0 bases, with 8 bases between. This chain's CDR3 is CASSATTNYGYTF. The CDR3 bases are TGTGCCAGCAGCGCGACAACTAACTATGGCTACACCTTC.

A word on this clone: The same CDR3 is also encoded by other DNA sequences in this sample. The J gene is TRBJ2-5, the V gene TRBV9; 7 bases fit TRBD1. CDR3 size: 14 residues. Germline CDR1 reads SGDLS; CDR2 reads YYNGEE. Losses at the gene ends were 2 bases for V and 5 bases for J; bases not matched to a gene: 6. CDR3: CASSVIGGWETQYF. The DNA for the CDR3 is TGTGCCAGCAGCGTGATAGGGGGCTGGGAGACCCAGTACTTC.

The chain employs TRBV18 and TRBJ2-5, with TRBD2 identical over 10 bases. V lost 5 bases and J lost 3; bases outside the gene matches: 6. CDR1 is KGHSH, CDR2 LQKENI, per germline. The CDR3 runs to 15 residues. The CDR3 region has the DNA TGTGCCAGCTCAACAACTAGCGGGGCGAAAGAGACCCAGTACTTC. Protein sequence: CASSTTSGAKETQYF.

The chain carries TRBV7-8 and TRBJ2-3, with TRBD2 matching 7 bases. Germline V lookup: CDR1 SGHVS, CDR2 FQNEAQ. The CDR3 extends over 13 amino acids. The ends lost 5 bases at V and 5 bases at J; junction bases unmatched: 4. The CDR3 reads CASSRAGVDTQYF. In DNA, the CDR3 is TGTGCCAGCAGCAGGGCGGGAGTAGATACGCAGTATTTT.

CDR3 sequence: CASSVGRDYGYTF. The CDR3 bases are TGTGCCAGCAGCGTTGGACGGGATTATGGCTACACCTTC. The V call is TRBV2, the J call TRBJ1-2, with D hard to call. CDR1 is SNHLY and CDR2 is FYNNEI in the germline V gene. Trimming stripped 6 bases from V and 5 bases from J, with 13 bases between. The CDR3 has 13 residues.

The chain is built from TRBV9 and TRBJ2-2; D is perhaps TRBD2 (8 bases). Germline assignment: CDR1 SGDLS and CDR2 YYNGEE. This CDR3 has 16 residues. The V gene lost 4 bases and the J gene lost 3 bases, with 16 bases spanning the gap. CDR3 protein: CASSPTGGGDTGELFF. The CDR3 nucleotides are TGTGCCAGCAGCCCTACGGGAGGGGGCGACACCGGGGAGCTGTTTTTT.

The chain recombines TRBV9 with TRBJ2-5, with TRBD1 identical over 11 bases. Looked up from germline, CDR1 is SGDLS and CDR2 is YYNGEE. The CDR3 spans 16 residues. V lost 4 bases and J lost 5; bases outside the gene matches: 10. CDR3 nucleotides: TGTGCCAGCAGCCCCGCCGGACAGGGGGCCGTGGAGACCCAGTACTTC. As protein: CASSPAGQGAVETQYF. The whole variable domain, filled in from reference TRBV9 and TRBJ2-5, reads DSGVTQTPKHLITATGQRVTLRCSPRSGDLSVYWYQQSLDQGLQFLIQYYNGEERAKGNILERFSAQQFPDLHSELNLSSLELGDSALYFCASSPAGQGAVETQYFGPGTRLLVL.

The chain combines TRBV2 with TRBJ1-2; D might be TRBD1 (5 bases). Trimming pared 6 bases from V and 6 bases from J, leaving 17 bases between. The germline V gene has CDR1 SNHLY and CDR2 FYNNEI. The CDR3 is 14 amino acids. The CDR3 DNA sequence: TGTGCCAGCAGGACAACGGGGGGTCAAGATGGCTACACCTTC. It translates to CASRTTGGQDGYTF.

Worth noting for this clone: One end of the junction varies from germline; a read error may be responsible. In DNA, the CDR3 is TGTGCCAGCAGTTTGGGACAGTCCTACGAGCAGTACTTC. As protein: CASSLGQSYEQYF. This chain uses TRBV5-6 with TRBJ2-7; TRBD1 matches 7 bases. This CDR3 region has 13 residues. The V gene's germline CDR1 is SGHDT and CDR2 YYEEEE.

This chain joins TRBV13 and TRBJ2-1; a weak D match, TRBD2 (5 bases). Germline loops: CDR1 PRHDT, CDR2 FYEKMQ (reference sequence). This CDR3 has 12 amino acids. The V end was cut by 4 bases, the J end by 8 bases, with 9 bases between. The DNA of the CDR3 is TGTGCCAGCAGCTGGGCCGGGGATGAGCAGTTCTTC. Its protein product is CASSWAGDEQFF.

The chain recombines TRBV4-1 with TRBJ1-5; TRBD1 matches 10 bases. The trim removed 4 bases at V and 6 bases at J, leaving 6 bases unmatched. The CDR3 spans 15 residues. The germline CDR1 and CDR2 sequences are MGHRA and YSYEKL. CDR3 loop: CASSPTRDRGQPQHF. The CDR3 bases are TGCGCCAGCAGCCCCACCCGGGACAGGGGTCAGCCCCAGCATTTT.

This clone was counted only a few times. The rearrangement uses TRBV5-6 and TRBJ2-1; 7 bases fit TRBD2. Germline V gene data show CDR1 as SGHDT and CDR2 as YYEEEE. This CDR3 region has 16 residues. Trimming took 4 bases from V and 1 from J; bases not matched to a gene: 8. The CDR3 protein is CASSGPLADSYNEQFF. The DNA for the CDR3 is TGTGCCAGCAGCGGGCCTCTAGCGGATTCCTACAATGAGCAGTTCTTC.

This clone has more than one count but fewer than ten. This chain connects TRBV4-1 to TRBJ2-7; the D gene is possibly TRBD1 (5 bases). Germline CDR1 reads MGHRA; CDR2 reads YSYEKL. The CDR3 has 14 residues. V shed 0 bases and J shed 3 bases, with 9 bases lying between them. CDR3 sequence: CASSQDKGLYEQYF. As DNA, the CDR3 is TGCGCCAGCAGCCAAGACAAGGGGCTCTACGAGCAGTACTTC.

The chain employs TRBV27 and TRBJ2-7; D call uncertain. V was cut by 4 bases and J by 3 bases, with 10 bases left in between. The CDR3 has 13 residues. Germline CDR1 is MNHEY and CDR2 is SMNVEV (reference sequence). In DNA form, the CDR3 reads TGTGCCAGCAGTTGGTCAGGTTACTACGAGCAGTACTTC. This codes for CASSWSGYYEQYF.

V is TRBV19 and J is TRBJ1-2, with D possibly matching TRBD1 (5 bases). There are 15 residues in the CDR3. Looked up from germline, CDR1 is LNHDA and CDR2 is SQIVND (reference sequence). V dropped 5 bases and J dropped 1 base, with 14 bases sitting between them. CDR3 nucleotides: TGTGCCAGTAGTCCGCAGGCACAGGTTAACTATGGCTACACCTTC. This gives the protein CASSPQAQVNYGYTF.

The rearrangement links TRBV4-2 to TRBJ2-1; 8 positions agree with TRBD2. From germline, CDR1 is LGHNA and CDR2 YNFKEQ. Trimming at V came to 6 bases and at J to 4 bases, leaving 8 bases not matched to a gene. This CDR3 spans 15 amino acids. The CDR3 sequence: CASSRGGPTYNEQFF. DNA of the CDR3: TGTGCCAGCAGTCGCGGGGGGCCGACATACAATGAGCAGTTCTTC.

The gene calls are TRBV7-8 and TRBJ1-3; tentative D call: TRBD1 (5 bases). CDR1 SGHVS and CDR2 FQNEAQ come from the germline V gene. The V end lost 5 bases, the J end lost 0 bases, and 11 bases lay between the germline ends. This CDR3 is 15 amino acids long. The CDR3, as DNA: TGTGCCAGCAGCGTTACAGGAGACTCTGGAAACACCATATATTTT. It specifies CASSVTGDSGNTIYF.

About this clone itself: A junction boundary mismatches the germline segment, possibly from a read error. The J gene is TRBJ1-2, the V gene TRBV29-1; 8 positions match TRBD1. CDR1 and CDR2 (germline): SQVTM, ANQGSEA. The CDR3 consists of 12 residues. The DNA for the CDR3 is TGCAGCGTCGAAGGGACAGGCGCTGGCTACACCTTC. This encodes CSVEGTGAGYTF.

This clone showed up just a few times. The CDR3 protein is CSVTGRSIYEQYF. The DNA for the CDR3 is TGCAGCGTAACAGGGAGATCTATCTACGAGCAGTACTTC. The gene calls are TRBV29-1 and TRBJ2-7; the D gene is possibly TRBD1 (6 bases). V was shortened by 6 bases and J by 3 bases, with 15 bases between the two germline ends. Per germline, CDR1 SQVTM and CDR2 ANQGSEA. The CDR3 sequence is 13 residues long.

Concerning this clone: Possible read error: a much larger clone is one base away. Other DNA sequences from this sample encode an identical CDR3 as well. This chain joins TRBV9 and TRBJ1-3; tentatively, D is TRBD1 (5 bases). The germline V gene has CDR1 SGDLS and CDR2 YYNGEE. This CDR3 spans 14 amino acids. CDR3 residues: CASSVAGIGNTIYF. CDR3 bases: TGTGCCAGCAGCGTAGCAGGGATTGGAAACACTATATATTTT.

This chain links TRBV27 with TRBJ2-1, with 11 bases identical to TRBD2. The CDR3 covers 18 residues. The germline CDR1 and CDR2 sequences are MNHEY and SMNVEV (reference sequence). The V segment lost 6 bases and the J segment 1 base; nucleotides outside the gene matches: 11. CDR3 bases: TGTGCCAGCAGCCGCGCCACTAGCGGGAGTTTGTCCTACAATGAGCAGTTCTTC. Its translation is CASSRATSGSLSYNEQFF.